This record covers a single T cell receptor (beta chain). Its target is not known. TEMRA cells were enriched by FACS, while CD8+ and CD4+ T cells were obtained through a negative isolation that was performed magnetically. The CDR3 extends over 14 amino acids. Germline trimming cut 6 bases from V and 2 bases from J; bases unmatched to any gene: 5. Per germline, CDR1 MNHEY and CDR2 SVGAGI. This specimen belongs to a study of CD8 T cells in Susac syndrome. Study-wide results and limits: As acknowledged by the study, its TCR sequencing and HLA analysis included a relatively small number of individuals.

Reverse transcription of roughly 0.45 to 1 ug RNA used random hexamers. The TCR beta CDR3 was amplified by immunoSEQ multiplex PCR across 54 Vbeta, 13 Jbeta. TCRdb ran MiXCR on the immunoSEQ multiplex PCR reads and lists one entry per CDR3 protein. Of 160,000 or so distinct CDR3 sequences listed, about 94% are singletons. This TCR was sampled from a human donor with multiple sclerosis. The J gene is TRBJ2-7, the V gene TRBV6-5; 9 bases match TRBD2. Sequencing was done on a sample of CD8+ T cells from PBMCs. In nucleotides, the CDR3 is TGTGCCAGCAGCCGCGGGGGGGGAACCTACGAGCAGTACTTC. As protein: CASSRGGGTYEQYF.